These T cell receptor beta chains were read from a single sample in a study of T cells expressing NK-cell markers. TCRdb re-called the 5' RACE reads; every CDR3 protein appears as one record, without DNA. In total, the table holds about 160,000 distinct CDR3 sequences. The source material was blood T cells: a sorted CD56 or NKG2C T cell subset, CD4+ or CD8+ T cells, or bulk PBMC T cells (not recorded which). Source of these receptors: a man aged 18 to 69 in good health. The CDR3 runs from the conserved cysteine through the conserved F or W. A row's size may be missing; if present it is once, few, many or a size class.

len	v_gene	j_gene	abundance	CDR3aa
14	TRBV11-2	TRBJ2-1	.	CASSRGGIDNEQFF
15	TRBV7-6	TRBJ2-7	.	CASSFLGGQPYEQYF
18	TRBV3-1	TRBJ2-7	.	CASSLRLAGATKSYEQYF
14	TRBV7-9	TRBJ1-6	.	CASSPQGDNSPLHF
16	TRBV6-5	TRBJ1-3	.	CASSYFSAREGNTIYF
16	TRBV28	TRBJ1-3	.	CASSPSGWVAGNTIYF
17	TRBV5-5	TRBJ2-2	.	CASSFRGPNTGNKALFF
15	TRBV10-3	TRBJ2-1	medium-sized	CAISESAGTHNEQFF
16	TRBV9	TRBJ2-1	.	CASSVLAGGGYNEQFF
16	TRBV7-2	TRBJ2-2	.	CASSVTGGAYTGELFF
13	TRBV27	TRBJ1-1	.	CASSLVRGAEAFF
13	TRBV27	TRBJ2-7	.	CASSDSGGYEQYF
18	TRBV11-1	TRBJ2-7	.	CASSWYPPGQGFSYEQYF
14	TRBV19	TRBJ1-1	.	CASKTPDRVTEAFF
16	TRBV5-6	TRBJ2-5	.	CASSFGVGLAGETQYF
12	TRBV29-1	TRBJ2-1	.	CSVEGGIYEQFF
15	TRBV4-1	TRBJ2-3	.	CASSQRGGRGDTQYF
15	TRBV7-6	TRBJ2-7	.	CASSLGFLGTYEQYF
15	TRBV20-1	TRBJ2-7	.	CSARDRGASSYEQYF
16	TRBV6-5	TRBJ1-5	.	CASSYLQTGASQPQHF
14	TRBV4-1	TRBJ1-5	.	CATAPGDEDQPQHF
15	TRBV3-1	TRBJ1-2	.	CASSRSSQGNGGYTF
12	TRBV7-3	TRBJ1-1	.	CASSLTGKLAFF
12	TRBV7-9	TRBJ2-1	.	CASSYRDDEQFF
17	TRBV10-3	TRBJ1-1	.	CAISESRAGAQNTEAFF
13	TRBV19	TRBJ2-5	.	CASGKQGAETQYF
17	TRBV5-1	TRBJ2-3	.	CASSLRSLGAFTDTQYF
14	TRBV12-3/TRBV12-4	TRBJ1-5	.	CASSLGGYVQPQHF
16	TRBV27	TRBJ2-3	.	CASSLWGGGGADTQYF
18	TRBV9	TRBJ2-6	.	CASSPWDRELTGANVLTF
16	TRBV12-3/TRBV12-4	TRBJ1-3	.	CASSLSQTHSGNTIYF
15	TRBV14	TRBJ2-7	.	CASSQEAGNAYEQYF
13	TRBV30	TRBJ2-1	.	CAWSATGNNEQFF
11	TRBV12-3/TRBV12-4	TRBJ1-2	.	CASRDARGYTF
14	TRBV7-3	TRBJ2-7	.	CASSTGADSYEQYF
14	TRBV24-1	TRBJ2-1	.	CATSAGQGWNEQFF
15	TRBV15	TRBJ2-7	.	CATSRGRVQGDEQYF
15	TRBV7-9	TRBJ2-1	.	CASSSPGLDYNEQFF
15	TRBV3-1	TRBJ2-3	.	CASSQEDKASDTQYF
15	TRBV7-8	TRBJ2-7	.	CASSMGQTLEWEQYF
15	TRBV2	TRBJ1-5	.	CASRTGQGANQPQHF
14	TRBV10-3	TRBJ2-3	.	CATKGRASTDTQYF
17	TRBV3-1	TRBJ2-3	.	CASSQDGPRGVTDTQYF
15	TRBV27	TRBJ2-7	.	CASSSISSGGYEQYF
14	TRBV24-1	TRBJ1-2	.	CATSVEKGKDGYTF
15	TRBV6-5	TRBJ2-5	.	CASRSPTDAQETQYF
15	TRBV23-1	TRBJ2-3	.	CASSQAQKNTDTQYF
14	TRBV6-1	TRBJ2-7	.	CASSPTSRGYEQYF
15	TRBV7-2	TRBJ1-2	.	CASSLVGPADYGYTF
16	TRBV19	TRBJ1-5	.	CASSKGWDMSNQPQHF
16	TRBV7-3	TRBJ2-1	.	CASSTSLAGGVNEQFF
16	TRBV27	TRBJ2-7	.	CASSLGLAGFRDEQYF
17	TRBV20-1	TRBJ2-3	.	CSAPSSFRGGGADTQYF